Listed below are T cell receptor beta chains from one sample, sequenced in a study of T cells in Graves' hyperthyroidism and ophthalmopathy. A single record per CDR3 protein comes from TCRdb applying MiXCR to the multiplex PCR reads. There are a few hundred thousand distinct CDR3 sequences in the sample; 40% to 50% occur only once, and about 43% lies in the top ten. Sequenced sample: peripheral blood or thyroid tissue (not recorded which). The receptors derive from an adult woman with Graves' disease, either hyperthyroidism or ophthalmopathy (not recorded which). Each CDR3 is given without its conserved first and last residue. The order of the fields is J gene, V gene, D gene, CDR3 protein. The D gene is left open where the match is weak.

>TRBJ2-5|TRBV7-2|-
ASSLPENQETQY
>TRBJ1-1|TRBV6-2/TRBV6-3|-
ASSLVSSAAVKAEAF
>TRBJ1-1|TRBV2|TRBD1
ASTGQGESEAF
>TRBJ2-7|TRBV15|-
ATSSADRRSYEQY
>TRBJ2-5|TRBV7-8|TRBD2
ASSRGGTNETQY
>TRBJ1-4|TRBV25-1|TRBD1
ASTGTGEKLF
>TRBJ2-7|TRBV2|-
ASSESGKTQQY
>TRBJ1-4|TRBV2|-
ASRLATDDNEKLF
>TRBJ2-7|TRBV7-6|TRBD1
ASSLGTWTGAYEQY
>TRBJ2-5|TRBV2|TRBD2
AGTSGEGETQY
>TRBJ2-2|TRBV7-2|TRBD2
ASSLTGSGSAGELF
>TRBJ2-6|TRBV24-1|TRBD2
ATSDAGRAGANVLT
>TRBJ2-7|TRBV7-9|-
ASTPRIAPGYEQY
>TRBJ1-2|TRBV9|TRBD1
ASSSSTGAVSGNT
>TRBJ1-2|TRBV2|TRBD1
ARDLGQGYYGYT
>TRBJ2-6|TRBV5-1|-
ASSFPDTGTEA
>TRBJ2-4|TRBV7-2|TRBD2
ASSPGSGSGTKNIQY
>TRBJ1-3|TRBV20-1|TRBD1
SAGKQGEDTIY
>TRBJ2-7|TRBV29-1|-
SVEEKRHEQY
>TRBJ2-5|TRBV20-1|-
SARFAQETQY
>TRBJ1-2|TRBV20-1|TRBD1
SAGGTGLGYT
>TRBJ2-5|TRBV4-2|TRBD2
ASSPRLADQPQETQY
>TRBJ1-1|TRBV12-3/TRBV12-4|-
ASSLSQINTEAF
>TRBJ2-5|TRBV7-2|TRBD2
ASSSLGRAGETQY
>TRBJ2-7|TRBV7-2|TRBD1
ASRRDRASYEQY
>-|TRBV10-3|TRBD2
AISEGLAGVDEQF
>TRBJ1-4|TRBV11-2|-
ASSLRPAINEKLF
>TRBJ2-7|TRBV25-1|TRBD2
ASGPGGFSYEQY
>TRBJ2-5|TRBV15|-
ATSRDPGSETQY
>TRBJ1-1|TRBV4-1|-
ASSPRVGPNTEAF
>TRBJ2-2|TRBV7-7|-
ASSPRGGVGANTGELF
>TRBJ1-2|TRBV20-1|TRBD1
SASRQGGTRYGYT
>TRBJ2-5|TRBV25-1|-
ASSLRGGYQETQY
>TRBJ1-2|TRBV20-1|-
SAPTRLNTGDDGYT
>TRBJ2-7|TRBV29-1|-
SVNREGSYEQY
>TRBJ2-5|TRBV15|-
ATSRDLTETQY
>TRBJ1-5|TRBV5-1|-
ASSRSGLGHSPQH
>TRBJ1-5|TRBV15|-
ATSRDLAVVQPQH
>TRBJ1-5|TRBV20-1|TRBD1
SASSEGTANQPQH
>TRBJ2-6|TRBV5-5|-
ASSVDEAGANVLT
>TRBJ1-1|TRBV7-9|TRBD1
ASSLRDREGEAF
>TRBJ1-2|TRBV12-3/TRBV12-4|-
ASSSLLYGYT
>TRBJ2-5|TRBV20-1|-
SAREGTEETQY
>TRBJ2-5|TRBV20-1|TRBD1
SATRTGKETQY
>TRBJ1-1|TRBV2|-
ASSGGFNRPEAF
>TRBJ2-3|TRBV7-3|-
ASSLWGQPTDTQY
>TRBJ2-2|TRBV6-2/TRBV6-3|TRBD2
ASSYPFSGSRQNTGELF
>TRBJ1-2|TRBV20-1|TRBD1
SGGTEDNYGDT